Following are 17 T cell receptor beta chains from one sample sequenced in a study of identical twins (dated by TCRdb to 2016 to 2017). Libraries were made using 5' RACE. Sequenced using an Illumina HiSeq 2000. TCRdb redid the processing of the public reads, applying fastp at Q25 and MiXCR, and retained in-frame beta chains. Every CDR3 protein is listed once, alongside the most common genes and DNA of its rows. In this sample the table shows 270,000 or so distinct CDR3 sequences, roughly 8% of which occur a single time. The ten most abundant clones make up approximately 3% of the sample. These same data were also listed under a study on yellow fever vaccine responses in identical twins.

Sequencing used CD8+ T cells sorted from blood. Receptors originate from a young woman in good health.

J is TRBJ2-5 and V is TRBV18; tentative D call: TRBD2 (6 bases). Trimming shortened V by 4 bases and J by 2 bases, and 8 bases separated the two germline ends. The CDR3 contains 13 residues. CDR1 KGHSH and CDR2 LQKENI come from the germline V gene. CDR3 DNA sequence: TGTGCCAGCTCACGGGGGACTCAAGAGACCCAGTACTTC. Translating it yields CASSRGTQETQYF. The variable domain in full, completed from reference TRBV18 and TRBJ2-5, reads NAGVMQNPRHLVRRRGQEARLRCSPMKGHSHVYWYRQLPEEGLKFMVYLQKENIIDESGMPKERFSAEFPKEGPSILRIQQVVRGDSAAYFCASSRGTQETQYFGPGTRLLVL.

Ten or more counts support this clonotype. The V and J genes are TRBV5-8 and TRBJ2-2; D unclear. The CDR3 length is 16 residues. CDR1 SGHTS and CDR2 YDEGEE come from the germline V gene. Trimming removed 2 bases from V and 5 bases from J, with 16 bases in between. For the CDR3, the DNA is TGTGCCAGCAGCTTTTTGGTATCGGTGGAGACCGGGGAGCTGTTTTTT. This gives the protein CASSFLVSVETGELFF.

CDR3 DNA: TGTGCCAGCAGTTTTGGTAGCGGGAGTTACATTCAGTACTTC. Protein sequence: CASSFGSGSYIQYF. The chain recombines TRBV27 with TRBJ2-4; 9 nucleotides match TRBD2. Germline CDR1 is MNHEY and CDR2 is SMNVEV (reference sequence). Trimming at V came to 3 bases and at J to 8 bases, leaving 5 bases not matched to a gene. The CDR3 runs 14 residues.

Ten or more counts support this clonotype. The V and J genes are TRBV29-1 and TRBJ2-7; no reliable D call. The ends were cut back, 5 bases at V and 3 bases at J, with 14 bases in the middle. CDR3 length: 13 amino acids. CDR1 SQVTM and CDR2 ANQGSEA come from the germline V gene. The CDR3 sequence is CSVTPVGNYEQYF. CDR3 DNA sequence: TGCAGCGTTACCCCGGTAGGAAACTACGAGCAGTACTTC.

The chain recombines TRBV12-3 or TRBV12-4 with TRBJ1-2; D is undetermined. The CDR3 loop spans 14 amino acids. Trimming stripped 3 bases from V and 4 bases from J, with 12 bases between. CDR3 DNA: TGTGCCAGCAGTTTTGGGTTACGGATCTATGGCTACACCTTC. Amino acids: CASSFGLRIYGYTF.

This clonotype has just a few counts. This chain links TRBV25-1 with TRBJ1-1, with D possibly matching TRBD1 (6 bases). The CDR3 is 15 amino acids. V gave up 1 base and J gave up 4 bases, with 13 bases separating them. Germline V gene data show CDR1 as MGHDK and CDR2 as SYGVNS. CDR3 sequence reads: CASSESRGIATEAFF. In DNA, the CDR3 is TGTGCCAGCAGTGAATCTAGGGGGATTGCCACTGAAGCTTTCTTT.

This clonotype came up many times. J is TRBJ2-3 and V is TRBV4-1; TRBD1 aligns across 9 bases. Trimming cost V 2 bases and J 4 bases; bases outside gene matches: 1. The CDR3 totals 14 residues. CDR1 MGHRA and CDR2 YSYEKL come from the germline V gene. DNA of the CDR3: TGCGCCAGCAGCCAAAGACAGGGGGCAGATACGCAGTATTTT. Translated, it gives CASSQRQGADTQYF.

V and J are TRBV27 and TRBJ1-5; D is uncertain. Germline V gives CDR1 MNHEY, CDR2 SMNVEV (reference sequence). The CDR3 is made up of 12 amino acids. V was cut by 6 bases and J by 3 bases, with 6 bases left in between. The CDR3 here is CASRADNQPQHF. DNA of the CDR3: TGTGCCAGCAGAGCAGACAATCAGCCCCAGCATTTT.

This clonotype was seen ten or more times. The V and J genes are TRBV6-4 and TRBJ1-5, with 12 bases aligning to TRBD1. CDR1 is MRHNA, CDR2 SNTAGT, per germline. The CDR3 has 14 residues. With V trimmed by 3 bases and J by 7 bases, 1 base remained unmatched. The CDR3 DNA follows: TGTGCCAGCAGTGAGGGGACAGGGGGCCAGCCCCAGCATTTT. The encoded protein is CASSEGTGGQPQHF.

The chain joins TRBV29-1 to TRBJ2-2; 9 nucleotides line up with TRBD2. The junction had 13 bases not matched to a gene; V was cut back by 4 bases and J by 7 bases. Germline CDR1 and CDR2: SQVTM and ANQGSEA. The CDR3 has 16 amino acids. The CDR3 region is CSVGWVAGGHGGELFF. The CDR3 nucleotides read TGCAGCGTTGGATGGGTTGCGGGAGGGCACGGCGGGGAGCTGTTTTTT.

This clonotype was observed a few times. This chain's CDR3 is CASSQGPGGDTQYF. The CDR3 DNA sequence: TGCGCCAGCAGCCAAGGCCCAGGTGGTGATACGCAGTATTTT. V is TRBV4-3 and J is TRBJ2-3, with D uncertain. V was cut by 1 base and J by 6 bases, with 11 bases left in between. Looked up from germline, CDR1 is LGHNA and CDR2 is YSLEER. The CDR3 runs to 14 residues.

This clonotype was observed a handful of times. This chain connects TRBV28 to TRBJ2-5, with 7 bases aligning to TRBD2. V lost 6 bases to trimming and J lost 4 bases; unmatched junction nucleotides: 8. CDR1 and CDR2 from the germline V gene are MDHEN and SYDVKM. CDR3 length: 14 residues. Written as DNA, the CDR3 is TGTGCCAGCAGCCCCTGGGGGGGGGGAGAGACCCAGTACTTC. Its protein is CASSPWGGGETQYF.

This clonotype was recorded many times. V usage is TRBV7-9 and J usage is TRBJ1-2; 7 bases map to TRBD1. The CDR3 totals 17 residues. CDR1 and CDR2 (germline): SEHNR, FQNEAQ (reference sequence). After removal of 5 bases from V and 0 bases from J, the junction contained 12 bases not matched to a gene. The CDR3 DNA is TGTGCCAGCAGCCTTCCGGGACAGTCAATCTCTAACTATGGCTACACCTTC. It is translated as CASSLPGQSISNYGYTF.

This clonotype came up a few times. The rearrangement uses TRBV30 and TRBJ1-2, with 9 bases that match TRBD1. Losses at the gene ends were 5 bases for V and 6 bases for J; bases not matched to a gene: 7. The germline CDR1 and CDR2 sequences are GTSNPN and SVGIG (reference sequence). The CDR3 contains 13 residues. The CDR3 DNA reads TGTGCCTGGCACCGGGACAGGGTAGATGGCTACACCTTC. Encoded protein: CAWHRDRVDGYTF.

This clonotype was observed a handful of times. The V gene is TRBV20-1, the J gene TRBJ2-7, with no clear D. The CDR3 runs 15 residues. Germline V gives CDR1 DFQATT, CDR2 SNEGSKA (reference sequence). V lost 3 bases and J 3 bases, leaving 18 bases between the germline ends. CDR3 sequence (DNA): TGCAGTGCTAGCCCGAAGCAAGCGATACTCTACGAGCAGTACTTC. It codes for CSASPKQAILYEQYF.

V and J are TRBV19 and TRBJ2-1, with a tentative D call TRBD2 (6 bases). V was trimmed by 9 bases and J by 3 bases, leaving 15 bases between them. Germline loops: CDR1 LNHDA, CDR2 SQIVND (reference sequence). The CDR3 extends over 14 amino acids. The chain's CDR3 is CASQINSGYNEQFF. The CDR3 DNA follows: TGTGCCAGCCAAATAAATAGCGGCTACAATGAGCAGTTCTTC.

At least ten counts were recorded for this clonotype. The chain combines TRBV7-8 with TRBJ2-1; 9 bases line up with TRBD2. Germline V gene lookup returns CDR1 SGHVS and CDR2 FQNEAQ. V lost 6 bases and J lost 7; bases outside the gene matches: 13. The CDR3 is 16 residues long. The CDR3 DNA follows: TGTGCCAGCAGGACGTCGGGTAGCGGGGGTTATAATGAGCAGTTCTTC. Its translation: CASRTSGSGGYNEQFF.